The T cell receptor beta chain under discussion was sequenced for a study of tumor-infiltrating lymphocytes in primary liver carcinoma. This clonotype is labeled medium-sized. Unmatched junction bases numbered 8, after V lost 5 bases and J lost 5 bases. Germline V gene data show CDR1 as MNHEY and CDR2 as SVGAGI. The length of the CDR3 is 16 residues. A constant-region primer served to make TCR beta cDNA from about 500 ng total RNA. What produced the TCR beta libraries was three nested multiplex PCR rounds using slightly modified ARM-PCR. The study ran its first two PCR rounds for about 11 cycles each, using TRBV1-TRBV30 forward primers and a C-beta reverse primer. TCRdb used MiXCR to reprocess the multiplex PCR reads, holding one entry per CDR3 protein. The repertoire holds 40,000 to 50,000 distinct CDR3 sequences, with 70% to 75% as singletons. Investigators took RNA and DNA out together from roughly 21-30 mg of unsorted bulk tissue.

The TCR sequence derives from a man aged 40-49 years with primary liver carcinoma and hepatitis B virus infection. The chain combines TRBV6-5 with TRBJ2-1; 11 bases are a match to TRBD2. The sample comprised liver tumor tissue from sampling region 3. Documented subset: tumor region T3, left-lateral pole. As DNA, the CDR3 is TGTGCCAGCAGTCCTACTAGCGGGAGAAATGACAATGAGCAGTTCTTC. Translated: CASSPTSGRNDNEQFF.